This TCR beta chain stems from a study of monozygotic twins with inflammatory bowel disease. Study-wide results and limits: IBD patients shared fewer clonotypes with others than healthy twins, especially with disease activity. The existence of one strong signal or clonotype linked to IBD lacked support. Among IBD patients, TCRbeta diversity (inverse Simpson) was lower than in healthy co-twins.

TCRdb processed the 5' RACE reads again and assigns one entry to each CDR3 protein, with no DNA. This table holds around 210,000 distinct CDR3 sequences. The CDR3 sequence is 13 residues long. Per germline, CDR1 SGHTA and CDR2 FQGNSA. As for this clonotype: What it recognizes is unknown.

The receptor comes from a human donor with ulcerative colitis or Crohn's disease, or a healthy co-twin of an affected twin (not recorded which). The chain has TRBV7-2 and TRBJ2-5. Specimen: blood. The CDR3: CASSLGSQETQYF.